The rows below give T cell receptor beta chains drawn from one sample of a study of T cell repertoires in cytomegalovirus infection. TCRdb fed the reads into MiXCR, producing one record per CDR3 protein. The sample has approximately 910,000 distinct CDR3 sequences, around 29% seen once; the top ten hold roughly an eighth. These TCRs are of unknown antigen specificity. The sample in question was cultured CD8+ T cells from PBMCs, obtained from culture after CMV antigen stimulation. These receptors were taken from a human donor in good health (CMV status not recorded). Some clones in this sample may be carry-over from other donors' samples. Both conserved end residues are part of each CDR3. The order of the fields is J gene, clone size, D gene, V gene, CDR3 DNA, CDR3 protein. D genes are given only for firm matches. Rows may omit the clone size; those that give it use once, few, many or a size class.

TRBJ2-7	-	-	TRBV7-4	TGTGCCAGCAGCTCGTACGTTCACTACGAGCAGTACTTC	CASSSYVHYEQYF
TRBJ2-1	-	TRBD1	TRBV6-1	TGTGCCAGCAGTAAAGCGGAGTGGGACAGGGGGATCGATGAGCAGTTCTTC	CASSKAEWDRGIDEQFF
TRBJ2-1	few	TRBD2	TRBV7-6	TGTGCCAGCAGCTTAGTAGCGGGGGGGCCGGATTCCTACAATGAGCAGTTCTTC	CASSLVAGGPDSYNEQFF
TRBJ2-1	-	-	TRBV7-9	TGTGCCAGCAGCTCACGCCGGGTGGACAGAGGGAATGAGCAGTTCTTC	CASSSRRVDRGNEQFF
TRBJ1-5	few	-	TRBV7-9	TGTGCCAGCAGCTTGTCCGCCCACGAGGGTCAGCCCCAGCATTTT	CASSLSAHEGQPQHF
TRBJ2-5	-	-	TRBV7-4	TGTGCCAGTGTCAAGGAAACCCAGTACTTC	CASVKETQYF
TRBJ1-6	-	TRBD1	TRBV5-6	TGTGCCAGCAGCTTGAAGGACAGGGGGCGAAATTCACCCCTCCACTTT	CASSLKDRGRNSPLHF
TRBJ2-2	once	TRBD1	TRBV12-3/TRBV12-4	TGTGCCAGCAGTGAGACAGGGTCGGCCACCGGGGAGCTGTTTTTT	CASSETGSATGELFF
TRBJ1-2	-	TRBD1	TRBV15	TGTGCCACCAGCGCAACAGGGACAGGGAACTATGGCTACACCTTC	CATSATGTGNYGYTF
TRBJ1-2	-	-	TRBV5-1	TGCGCCAGCAGCCCGGCGGATTCTTGGTATGGCTACACCTTC	CASSPADSWYGYTF
TRBJ2-3	-	TRBD1	TRBV12-5	TGTGCTAGTGGTTTGGCCGGGACAGGGGATTTAGATACGCAGTATTTT	CASGLAGTGDLDTQYF
TRBJ2-7	-	-	TRBV6-1	TGTGCCAGCAGTGCAACGAGCGAGCAGTACTTC	CASSATSEQYF
TRBJ1-2	few	TRBD1	TRBV2	TGTGCCAGCAGTGGCGGAGGGGGCGCAGAATTTAAGACCTTC	CASSGGGGAEFKTF
TRBJ2-5	-	TRBD2	TRBV6-6	TGTGCCAGCAGGTCGCGGGGGGATTATGAGACCCAGTACTTC	CASRSRGDYETQYF
TRBJ1-5	-	-	TRBV12-3/TRBV12-4	TGTGCCAGCAGTGGTGAAGATAGCAATCAGCCCCAGCATTTT	CASSGEDSNQPQHF
TRBJ2-2	many	TRBD2	TRBV7-8	TGTGCCAGCAGCATACTAGCGGGGGGCCCCTCGACCGGGGAGCTGTTTTTT	CASSILAGGPSTGELFF
TRBJ1-1	few	-	TRBV5-6	TGTGCCAGCAGCTCCTCGTTCACTGAAGCTTTCTTT	CASSSSFTEAFF
TRBJ1-1	-	-	TRBV19	TGTGCCAGTAGTATAGATCCGGAAGGTCTGGACACTGAAGCTTTCTTT	CASSIDPEGLDTEAFF
TRBJ2-1	-	-	TRBV7-9	TGTGCCAGCAGCCAAATCTCGGGCTACAATGAGCAGTTCTTC	CASSQISGYNEQFF
TRBJ2-1	few	-	TRBV5-1	TGCGCCAGCAGGGCCGGGGCGGCTGGTGAGCAGTTCTTC	CASRAGAAGEQFF
TRBJ2-4	many	-	TRBV10-3	TGTGCCATCAGTGAGGATCGGCTCCAGGGAGCCAAAAACATTCAGTACTTC	CAISEDRLQGAKNIQYF
TRBJ2-3	few	TRBD2	TRBV28	TGTGCCAGCAGTTTAACAGTTTTCCAGCGGGGGGGGGATACGCAGTATTTT	CASSLTVFQRGGDTQYF
TRBJ1-1	-	-	TRBV9	TGTGCCAGCTCCGGGGAAAAAGCTTTCTTT	CASSGEKAFF
TRBJ1-6	-	-	TRBV5-5	TGTGCCAGCAGCGGGGGTGGTTCACCCCTCCACTTT	CASSGGGSPLHF
TRBJ2-1	-	-	TRBV19	TGTGCCAGTAGTATTCGGGCCCGTGTGGATGAGCAGTTCTTC	CASSIRARVDEQFF
TRBJ1-2	-	-	TRBV6-5	TGTGCCAGCAGACCGTACCTAAGCGGCTATGGCTACACCTTC	CASRPYLSGYGYTF
TRBJ2-3	few	-	TRBV24-1	TGTGCCACCAGTGACCCAGCCGCAGATACGCAGTATTTT	CATSDPAADTQYF
TRBJ2-1	-	-	TRBV20-1	TGCAGTGCTAGAGTCCATTCCGGGTGGGGGGAAAACAATGAGCAGTTCTTC	CSARVHSGWGENNEQFF
TRBJ2-3	few	-	TRBV4-1	TGCGCCAGCAGCCAAGCAGAGGGGGGGCTTCCGGATACGCAGTATTTT	CASSQAEGGLPDTQYF
TRBJ2-2	few	-	TRBV6-6	TGTGCCAGCAGTACAGGGAACACCGGGGAGCTGTTTTTT	CASSTGNTGELFF
TRBJ1-3	-	-	TRBV4-1	TGCGCCAGCGGTGCCAGAGGGGCGGAAAACACCATATATTTT	CASGARGAENTIYF
TRBJ2-7	-	-	TRBV12-3/TRBV12-4	TGTGCCAGCAGCTTAGTAGGCGAGCAGTACTTC	CASSLVGEQYF
TRBJ1-5	-	TRBD1	TRBV7-9	TGTGCCAACCACGGACAGGGGGGGTCGAGAAGCAATCAGCCCCAGCATTTT	CANHGQGGSRSNQPQHF
TRBJ1-1	-	TRBD1	TRBV4-1	TGCGCCAGCAGCCTCCGCCTCACCGGGACAGGTGACACTGAAGCTTTCTTT	CASSLRLTGTGDTEAFF
TRBJ1-1	few	-	TRBV6-1	TGTGCCAGCAGAAGACGGGACACTGGGAACACTGAAGCTTTCTTT	CASRRRDTGNTEAFF
TRBJ1-1	-	-	TRBV7-3	TGTGCCAGCAGCTTAACCCCTGGGGCTTTCTTT	CASSLTPGAFF
TRBJ1-1	-	TRBD1	TRBV4-1	TGCGCCAGCAGCCAAGACAGGGGGAAAACTGAAGCTTTCTTT	CASSQDRGKTEAFF